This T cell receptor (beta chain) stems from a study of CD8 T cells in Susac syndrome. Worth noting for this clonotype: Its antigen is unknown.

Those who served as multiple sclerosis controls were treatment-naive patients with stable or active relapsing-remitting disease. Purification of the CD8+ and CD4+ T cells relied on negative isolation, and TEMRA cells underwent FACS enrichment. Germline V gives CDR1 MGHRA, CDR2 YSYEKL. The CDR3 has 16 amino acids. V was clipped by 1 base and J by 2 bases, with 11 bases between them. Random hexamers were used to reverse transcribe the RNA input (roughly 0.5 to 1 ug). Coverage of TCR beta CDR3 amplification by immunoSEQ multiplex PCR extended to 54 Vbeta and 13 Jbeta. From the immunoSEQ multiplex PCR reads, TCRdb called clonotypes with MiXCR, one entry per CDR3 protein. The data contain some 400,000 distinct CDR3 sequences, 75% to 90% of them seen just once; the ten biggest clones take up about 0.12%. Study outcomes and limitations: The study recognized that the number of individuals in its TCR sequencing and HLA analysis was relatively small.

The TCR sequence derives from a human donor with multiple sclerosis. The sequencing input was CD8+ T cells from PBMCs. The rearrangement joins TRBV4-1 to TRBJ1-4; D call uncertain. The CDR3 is CASSQADADTNEKLFF. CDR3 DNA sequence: TGCGCCAGCAGCCAAGCCGATGCCGATACTAATGAAAAACTGTTTTTT.